A single sample is the source of the 27 T cell receptor beta chains below, sequenced in a study of shared clonotypes between healthy human individuals. The method was immunoSEQ multiplex PCR; TCRdb's version includes in-frame clones alone and lacks a portion of them. Among around 2,000,000 clones listed, 85% to 95% were seen once. Material for sequencing was naive CD4+ T cells sorted from blood. As for subset: CD45RA+ positively selected. All receptors derive from a man aged 18 to 30 in good health.

The genes are TRBV1 and TRBJ2-5; the table gives TRBD1 as D, unverified against the DNA. TRBV1 counts as a pseudogene. The CDR3 consists of 15 residues. The CDR3 reads CTSSQDPQPQETQYF. Written as DNA, the CDR3 is TGCACCAGCAGCCAAGATCCACAGCCCCAAGAGACCCAGTACTTC.

The J gene is TRBJ1-1, the V gene TRBV19, with 7 bases identical to TRBD1. Germline assignment: CDR1 LNHDA and CDR2 SQIVND (reference sequence). The V segment lost 6 bases and the J segment 4 bases; nucleotides outside the gene matches: 8. The CDR3 runs to 14 residues. CDR3 region: CASRPTGVSTEAFF. Written as DNA, the CDR3 is TGTGCCAGTAGGCCCACAGGGGTGAGCACTGAAGCTTTCTTT.

In regard to this clone: A much larger clone lies one base from this, so it may be a read error. Here the CDR3 reads CASNEGQGYYEQYF. CDR3 nucleotides: TGTGCCAGCAACGAAGGACAGGGATACTACGAGCAGTACTTC. The V gene is TRBV7-9, the J gene TRBJ2-7, with TRBD1 matching 8 bases. The CDR3 length is 14 residues. V dropped 7 bases and J dropped 3; count of bases not matched to a gene: 8. The germline gives CDR1 SEHNR, CDR2 FQNEAQ (reference sequence).

This clone was counted once. This specimen includes other DNA sequences encoding the same CDR3. This rearrangement joins TRBV7-9 to TRBJ2-3; no firm D call. The CDR3 loop spans 12 amino acids. The V gene's germline CDR1 is SEHNR and CDR2 FQNEAQ (reference sequence). V was trimmed by 2 bases and J by 4 bases, leaving 4 bases between them. Here the CDR3 DNA reads TGTGCCAGCAGCTTAACGGCAGATACGCAGTATTTT. It encodes CASSLTADTQYF.

As for this clone: Other DNA sequences in this specimen translate into the identical CDR3. CDR3 loop: CASSSASGSGETQYF. The CDR3 DNA sequence: TGCGCCAGCAGCTCTGCAAGCGGGAGCGGCGAGACCCAGTACTTC. This chain connects TRBV5-1 to TRBJ2-5; 8 bases align to TRBD2. The CDR3 sequence is 15 residues long. With V trimmed by 3 bases and J by 5 bases, 9 bases remained unmatched. CDR1 and CDR2 from the germline V gene are SGHRS and YFSETQ.

CDR3 protein: CAWSVLHPNTEAFF. CDR3 bases: TGTGCCTGGAGTGTATTGCACCCGAACACTGAAGCTTTCTTT. This chain links TRBV30 with TRBJ1-1; D remains ambiguous. The CDR3 is made up of 14 amino acids. Trimming took off 0 bases at V and 1 base at J, with 9 bases between the two ends. Germline CDR1 is GTSNPN and CDR2 is SVGIG (reference sequence).

The rearrangement joins TRBV6-5 to TRBJ2-5, with TRBD2 matching over 9 bases. The V segment lost 1 base and the J segment 5 bases; nucleotides outside the gene matches: 2. Germline CDR1 is MNHEY and CDR2 is SVGAGI. The CDR3 runs to 14 residues. The CDR3 bases are TGTGCCAGCAGTTACTGGCGGGAGGGGGAGACCCAGTACTTC. It specifies CASSYWREGETQYF.

This clone has just a few counts. The chain carries TRBV5-4 and TRBJ2-2; TRBD2 agrees at 11 bases. J lost 0 bases, V lost 4 bases, and 2 bases had no gene match. Per the germline V gene, CDR1 is SGHNT and CDR2 is YYREEE (reference sequence). The CDR3 is made up of 16 amino acids. The CDR3 sequence is CASSTGLAANTGELFF. Written as DNA, the CDR3 is TGTGCCAGCAGCACGGGACTAGCGGCGAACACCGGGGAGCTGTTTTTT.

A remark on this clone: Additional DNA sequences in this sample encode the identical CDR3. This rearrangement joins TRBV6-5 to TRBJ1-1, with 9 positions matching TRBD1. This CDR3 spans 15 amino acids. The V and J ends lost 0 bases and 2 bases, in that order; junction bases with no gene match: 1. CDR1 is MNHEY and CDR2 is SVGAGI in the germline V gene. CDR3 sequence: CASSYSDRGNTEAFF. For the CDR3, the DNA is TGTGCCAGCAGTTACTCGGACAGGGGAAACACTGAAGCTTTCTTT.

This clone occurred once. DNA of the CDR3: TGCGCCAGCAGCTGGGGGACAGGGGACAATGAGCAGTTCTTC. It encodes CASSWGTGDNEQFF. V gene TRBV5-1 combines with J gene TRBJ2-1, with 10 nucleotides matching TRBD1. V was pared by 3 bases and J by 5 bases, with 2 bases of the junction left unmatched. Germline-derived CDR1 and CDR2 are SGHRS and YFSETQ. This CDR3 has 14 residues.

The gene calls are TRBV19 and TRBJ1-5; D unresolved. This CDR3 has 12 amino acids. V lost 6 bases to trimming and J lost 6 bases, with 9 bases between them. Germline CDR1 LNHDA, CDR2 SQIVND (reference sequence). CDR3 in amino acids: CASSGLGQPQHF. The CDR3 DNA follows: TGTGCCAGTAGCGGCCTAGGTCAGCCCCAGCATTTT.

The rearrangement uses TRBV6-5 and TRBJ2-7; D not resolved. This CDR3 has 14 residues. The germline V gene has CDR1 MNHEY and CDR2 SVGAGI. The V end lost 6 bases, the J end lost 0 bases, and 12 bases lay between the germline ends. The CDR3 loop reads CASSRGKSSYEQYF. The CDR3 DNA sequence: TGTGCCAGCAGCCGCGGTAAAAGCTCCTACGAGCAGTACTTC.

The chain couples TRBV7-9 to TRBJ1-1, with D perhaps TRBD1 (5 bases). Germline V CDR1 and CDR2: SEHNR, FQNEAQ (reference sequence). Trimming removed 5 bases from V and 1 base from J, with 11 bases in between. The CDR3 extends over 14 amino acids. CDR3: CASSVGRQNTEAFF. CDR3 nucleotide sequence: TGTGCCAGCAGCGTGGGACGTCAGAACACTGAAGCTTTCTTT.

This clone was detected only once. The V call is TRBV6-5, the J call TRBJ1-2; D not resolved. The length of the CDR3 is 16 residues. From germline, CDR1 is MNHEY and CDR2 SVGAGI. The V and J ends lost 3 bases and 4 bases respectively, with 18 bases between them. The CDR3 reads CASSYRYSDRSYGYTF. The CDR3, as DNA: TGTGCCAGCAGTTATCGATACAGCGACCGTTCCTATGGCTACACCTTC.

The J gene is TRBJ1-4, the V gene TRBV5-6; D is ambiguous. Deletions cut 3 bases from V and 5 bases from J, with 11 bases between. CDR3 size: 14 residues. Germline V gene sequence: CDR1 SGHDT, CDR2 YYEEEE. CDR3 protein: CASSSWTLNEKLFF. The CDR3 bases are TGTGCCAGCAGCTCCTGGACGTTGAATGAAAAACTGTTTTTT. The full variable domain, its missing parts supplied by reference TRBV5-6 and TRBJ1-4, is DAGVTQSPTHLIKTRGQQVTLRCSPKSGHDTVSWYQQALGQGPQFIFQYYEEEERQRGNFPDRFSGHQFPNYSSELNVNALLLGDSALYLCASSSWTLNEKLFFGSGTQLSVL.

The chain is built from TRBV7-9 and TRBJ2-4; no definite D call. The CDR3 contains 15 residues. Germline values: CDR1 SEHNR, CDR2 FQNEAQ (reference sequence). The V end lost 6 bases, the J end lost 9 bases, and 21 bases lay between the germline ends. CDR3 in amino acids: CASSPRGPTQGIQYF. In DNA, the CDR3 is TGTGCCAGCAGTCCCAGAGGTCCTACCCAAGGCATTCAGTACTTC.

In regard to this clone: Other nucleotide sequences in the sample specify the same CDR3. The chain joins TRBV28 to TRBJ2-7; no reliable D call. V gave up 2 bases and J gave up 2 bases, with 7 bases separating them. The length of the CDR3 is 13 residues. Looked up from germline, CDR1 is MDHEN and CDR2 is SYDVKM. The CDR3: CASSLVQPYEQYF. The DNA of the CDR3 is TGTGCCAGCAGTTTAGTGCAGCCCTACGAGCAGTACTTC.

The chain has TRBV10-3 and TRBJ2-7; D is undetermined. Germline V gene lookup returns CDR1 ENHRY and CDR2 SYGVKD. V lost 0 bases to trimming and J lost 4 bases, with 13 bases between them. The CDR3 is 15 residues long. For the CDR3, the DNA is TGTGCCATCAGTGAGTCGGTCCAGGTCGGATACGAGCAGTACTTC. Its protein product is CAISESVQVGYEQYF.

The V gene is TRBV6-6, the J gene TRBJ2-1; 7 bases are a match to TRBD2. The germline V gene has CDR1 MNHNY and CDR2 SVGAGI (reference sequence). The J segment lost 2 bases and the V segment lost 5 bases, leaving 3 bases of the junction unmatched. The CDR3 extends over 14 amino acids. The CDR3 sequence: CASSRSGTYNEQFF. In DNA form, the CDR3 reads TGTGCCAGCAGTCGAAGCGGGACCTACAATGAGCAGTTCTTC.

The V gene is TRBV18, the J gene TRBJ1-2; D gene unclear. Germline V lookup: CDR1 KGHSH, CDR2 LQKENI. This CDR3 contains 13 residues. Trimming removed 0 bases from V and 7 bases from J, with 9 bases in between. This CDR3 is CASSPPKGSGYTF. For the CDR3, the DNA is TGTGCCAGCTCACCACCGAAAGGGTCTGGCTACACCTTC.

The genes are TRBV29-1 and TRBJ1-2; D not certain. CDR1 is SQVTM, CDR2 ANQGSEA, per germline. The CDR3 has 13 residues. V gave up 3 bases and J gave up 1 base, with 9 bases separating them. The CDR3 here is CSVDGVYNYGYTF. The DNA of the CDR3 is TGCAGCGTTGACGGCGTATATAACTATGGCTACACCTTC.

The chain combines TRBV29-1 with TRBJ2-5, with D perhaps being TRBD1 or TRBD2 (5 bases each). The ends were cut back, 7 bases at V and 2 bases at J, with 17 bases in the middle. The CDR3 has 14 residues. Per germline, CDR1 SQVTM and CDR2 ANQGSEA. CDR3 sequence reads: CSAQPGTAQETQYF. The CDR3 DNA is TGCAGCGCTCAACCCGGGACGGCGCAAGAGACCCAGTACTTC.

V gene TRBV10-3 combines with J gene TRBJ2-3, with TRBD2 matching over 8 bases. CDR1 is ENHRY, CDR2 SYGVKD, per germline. Trimming cost V 10 bases and J 2 bases; bases outside gene matches: 11. The CDR3 covers 15 residues. CDR3: CATQREGGNTDTQYF. For the CDR3, the DNA is TGTGCCACCCAACGGGAGGGGGGGAACACAGATACGCAGTATTTT.

The chain employs TRBV30 and TRBJ1-6; D gene uncertain. Looked up from germline, CDR1 is GTSNPN and CDR2 is SVGIG (reference sequence). V was pared by 3 bases and J by 8 bases, with 8 bases between. The CDR3 extends over 12 amino acids. Here the CDR3 reads CAWRRLDSPLHF. For the CDR3, the DNA is TGTGCCTGGAGACGTTTGGATTCACCCCTCCACTTT.

The genes are TRBV5-1 and TRBJ1-6; no clear D gene. The CDR3 length is 17 residues. Trimming left V 6 bases short and J 0 bases short, with 16 bases between. Germline values: CDR1 SGHRS, CDR2 YFSETQ. The CDR3 nucleotides read TGCGCCAGCAAGAGGACGACGGAGAGCTCCTATAATTCACCCCTCCACTTT. This sequence encodes CASKRTTESSYNSPLHF.

This clone was counted a single time. V usage is TRBV29-1 and J usage is TRBJ2-3, with TRBD2 as a possible D gene (6 bases). Germline V gene lookup returns CDR1 SQVTM and CDR2 ANQGSEA. With 4 bases removed from V and 1 base from J, the gap between germline ends came to 6 bases. This CDR3 region has 12 residues. The CDR3 DNA reads as TGCAGCGTTGCTAGCGGCACAGATACGCAGTATTTT. This translates into CSVASGTDTQYF.

The rearrangement joins TRBV27 to TRBJ2-5, with 10 bases fitting TRBD1. The last part of the DNA fits TRBJ2-7 better; the J call may be wrong. Germline V gives CDR1 MNHEY, CDR2 SMNVEV (reference sequence). The CDR3 is 17 amino acids. The CDR3 DNA is TGTGCCAGCAGTATACTACCGGGACAGGGGTCTAGGTACGAGCAGTACTTC. It specifies CASSILPGQGSRYEQYF.